What follows are 9 T cell receptor beta chains derived from one specimen sequenced in a study of blood T cell repertoires in COVID-19. Profiled with immunoSEQ multiplex PCR; TCRdb holds only in-frame clones, not every one. The table includes roughly 190,000 clones, around 80% detected once. Sequenced material: peripheral blood. All receptors derive from a man aged 55-75 years with acute or convalescent COVID-19.

The CDR3 spells CASSRAGDNEQFF. Here the CDR3 DNA reads TGTGCCAGCAGCCGTGCAGGGGACAATGAGCAGTTCTTC. The chain combines TRBV5-4 with TRBJ2-1, with a weak D call TRBD1 (6 bases). CDR3 size: 13 residues. The V gene lost 4 bases and the J gene lost 5 bases, with 10 bases spanning the gap. Per the germline V gene, CDR1 is SGHNT and CDR2 is YYREEE (reference sequence).

The rearrangement joins TRBV24-1 to TRBJ2-3, with TRBD2 as a possible D gene (5 bases). The germline V gene encodes CDR1 KGHDR and CDR2 SFDVKD. The V gene lost 4 bases and the J gene lost 2 bases, with 18 bases spanning the gap. The length of the CDR3 is 17 residues. CDR3 DNA: TGTGCCACCAGTGACCCGCGGGCCGCCGGGCTCACAGATACGCAGTATTTT. Its protein is CATSDPRAAGLTDTQYF.

J is TRBJ2-7 and V is TRBV7-2, with 8 bases lining up with TRBD2. CDR3 length: 14 amino acids. Germline V lookup: CDR1 SGHTA, CDR2 FQGNSA. V was pared by 2 bases and J by 6 bases, with 6 bases of the junction left unmatched. CDR3 coding DNA: TGTGCCAGCAGCTTACGGGGACTAGAAATCGAGCAGTACTTC. Its translation: CASSLRGLEIEQYF.

Of note for this clone: Other DNA sequences of this sample code for an identical CDR3. The rearrangement joins TRBV6-5 to TRBJ1-5, with 7 bases matching TRBD1. The junction had 1 base not matched to a gene; V was cut back by 4 bases and J by 4 bases. This CDR3 spans 13 amino acids. Germline assignment: CDR1 MNHEY and CDR2 SVGAGI. CDR3 DNA sequence: TGTGCCAGCAGTTCACAGGGGAATCAGCCCCAGCATTTT. It yields the protein CASSSQGNQPQHF.

There are a few counts of this clone. One end of the junction fails to match germline, which may point to a read error. The V gene is TRBV2, the J gene TRBJ1-2; TRBD1 agrees at 8 bases. CDR1 is SNHLY and CDR2 is FYNNEI in the germline V gene. This CDR3 is built from 13 residues. CDR3 nucleotide sequence: TGTGCCAGCAGTGAGGACAGGGACGGAAAAGGCGCCTTC. Translating gives CASSEDRDGKGAF.

The count of this clone is one. V gene TRBV19 combines with J gene TRBJ2-5; unclear D gene. Trimming removed 1 base from V and 5 bases from J, with 8 bases in between. Germline V lookup: CDR1 LNHDA, CDR2 SQIVND (reference sequence). The CDR3 runs to 13 residues. CDR3 sequence reads: CASSIGTIETQYF. CDR3 sequence (DNA): TGTGCCAGTAGTATAGGAACAATCGAGACCCAGTACTTC.

The chain employs TRBV5-1 and TRBJ1-1, with D tentatively TRBD1 (5 bases). The CDR3 runs 16 residues. Trimming shortened V by 4 bases and J by 1 base, and 17 bases separated the two germline ends. Germline values: CDR1 SGHRS, CDR2 YFSETQ. The CDR3 DNA reads as TGCGCCAGCAGCGGGGGGACGTGGAGTCCGAACACTGAAGCTTTCTTT. Translating it yields CASSGGTWSPNTEAFF.

This clone was recorded a few times. CDR3 coding DNA: TGTGCCAGCAGTCCCCTGGGACAGGCTTACAATGAGCAGTTCTTC. It translates to CASSPLGQAYNEQFF. The chain has TRBV27 and TRBJ2-1; 8 nucleotides agree with TRBD1. The V gene's germline CDR1 is MNHEY and CDR2 SMNVEV (reference sequence). The CDR3 is 15 amino acids. J lost 4 bases, V lost 5 bases, and 7 bases had no gene match.

This chain uses TRBV5-1 with TRBJ1-4; a weak D match, TRBD1 (5 bases). Germline values: CDR1 SGHRS, CDR2 YFSETQ. With 0 bases removed from V and 3 bases from J, the gap between germline ends came to 6 bases. The CDR3 consists of 14 residues. CDR3 nucleotides: TGCGCCAGCAGCTTGGGACAGCCTAATGAAAAACTGTTTTTT. Translated, it gives CASSLGQPNEKLFF.